Sequencing of this T cell receptor beta chain was carried out in a study of cytomegalovirus exposure and HLA in healthy donors. V lost 6 bases and J lost 4; bases outside the gene matches: 11. In germline, CDR1 is MNHNY, CDR2 SVGAGI (reference sequence). The CDR3 covers 15 residues. In the PCR, 60 Vbeta and 13 Jbeta primers were used. Repertoires were generated with immunoSEQ multiplex PCR, while TCRdb's copy carries only in-frame clones and drops some. Here the sample spans about 94,000 clones, approximately 7.6% being singletons. In its sample, this clone was seen a few times. This receptor was obtained from a man aged 50-59 years in good health and CMV-seronegative. The J gene is TRBJ2-5, the V gene TRBV6-6; 7 nucleotides align to TRBD2. Sequences were obtained from PBMCs. CDR3 DNA: TGTGCCAGCAGCCCCCCCAAGCGGGGAACAGAGACCCAGTACTTC. Encoded protein: CASSPPKRGTETQYF.